This T cell receptor beta chain was captured in a study of cytomegalovirus exposure and HLA in healthy donors. Vbeta (60) and Jbeta (13) primers were used in the PCR. Original processing notes: Later reanalysis found 80 million or so unique TCR beta chains, 10 million to 14 million of them shared. Data came from immunoSEQ multiplex PCR; TCRdb stores just in-frame clones and leaves some out. Clone size and the V and J calls come from that table; the DNA yielded D and trimming. The table records about 230,000 clones, around 84% of them present only once. The CDR3 sequence is 18 residues long. The germline V gene has CDR1 MNHEY and CDR2 SMNVEV (reference sequence).

Source material: PBMCs. The chain joins TRBV27 to TRBJ2-5; 10 nucleotides agree with TRBD2. The DNA end lines up better with TRBJ2-7; the J call may be wrong. The TCR was taken from a girl aged 2-10 years in good health and CMV-seronegative. CDR3 protein: CASSLVIPLAGVFYEQYF. The CDR3 DNA is TGTGCCAGCAGTTTAGTGATTCCGCTAGCGGGAGTCTTCTACGAGCAGTACTTC.